These T cell receptor beta chains were read from a single sample in a study of CD8 T cells in ankylosing spondylitis. TCRdb re-analysed the 5' RACE reads in MiXCR, keeping a single row per CDR3 protein. The sample lists roughly 200,000 distinct CDR3 sequences; roughly 24% were seen once. Sample: blood, either unsorted or a sorted T cell fraction (not recorded which). Receptor source: a male donor with ankylosing spondylitis or in good health (not recorded which). The conserved cysteine and the conserved F or W are not part of the CDR3 here. A D gene is named only where the DNA matches it firmly.

>-|TRBV29-1
SVAGIVPISNEQF
>-|TRBV29-1
SHETGYGETQY
>TRBD1|TRBV4-2
ASSQRTGPNEKLF
>TRBD2|TRBV29-1
SGTSGRASEQF
>TRBD1|TRBV5-1
ASSLWDRGVNEQF
>TRBD1|TRBV7-3
ASSLGQGVYNEQF
>-|TRBV10-3
AISEGASDIYEQY
>-|TRBV20-1
THYPLSSNNEQF
>-|TRBV6-5
ASSYGETQY
>-|TRBV20-1
SARPSRVDTQY
>TRBD2|TRBV12-3/TRBV12-4
ASSPIAGAYSGANVLT
>TRBD2|TRBV14
ASSQRTSGSSDTQY
>-|TRBV4-1
ASSPLGGRTEAF
>-|TRBV11-2
ASSKLQGPYNEQF
>-|TRBV2
ASHTSMNYGYT
>TRBD2|TRBV11-2
ASSSLAGTQGNEQF
>TRBD1|TRBV6-1
ASSRQGARENIQY
>-|TRBV5-1
ASSQSFDSGANVLT
>TRBD2|TRBV20-1
SARGGTSGSADEQF
>-|TRBV28
ASSSQGRWETQY
>-|TRBV12-3/TRBV12-4
ASSLAIGGEQY
>-|TRBV28
ASRLQGGTEAF
>-|TRBV20-1
SARDQGTGSYNEQF
>-|TRBV20-1
SARSRDKNTEAF
>-|TRBV5-1
ASSERAGVAKNIQY
>-|TRBV12-3/TRBV12-4
ASSLLAPGHPNYGYT
>TRBD1|TRBV5-1
ASSFGQGAPKPHYEQY
>-|TRBV21-1
ASSKSPERVPYEQY
>TRBD1|TRBV3-1
ASSRTTPTQGARGYT
>TRBD2|TRBV4-2
ASSQLLDVAGAYEQY
>-|TRBV29-1
SAGLTYEQY
>TRBD1|TRBV28
ASSFWDRGSQPQH
>-|TRBV7-2
ASSFLDSYEQY
>-|TRBV20-1
SAFTGTANTGELF
>TRBD2|TRBV15
ATSSPYSGSWATDTQY
>-|TRBV7-2
ASSLQLRGEQY
>-|TRBV20-1
SARAGGNSYEQY
>-|TRBV11-2
ASSTQGGNIQY
>-|TRBV6-1
ASSDRATNEKLF
>TRBD2|TRBV5-1
ASSQGLAGVWYEQF
>TRBD2|TRBV20-1
SIGLAQQETQY
>-|TRBV10-3
AISGTKWGDSNQPQH
>-|TRBV7-6
ASSYAGHQETQY
>TRBD1|TRBV15
ATSSKGAGSNQPQH
>TRBD1|TRBV29-1
SVEGGTGPPDTQY
>-|TRBV5-6
ASSLGRQNTGELF
>-|TRBV5-1
ASSLESSSYEQY
>-|TRBV27
ASSQQPNTGLTNEKLF
>-|TRBV4-3
ASSQDGGPRY
>TRBD2|TRBV19
ASSIRTSGMTVAKNIQY
>-|TRBV20-1
SAPADSPFGYT
>TRBD2|TRBV20-1
SAKTSGSRNEQF
>TRBD1|TRBV7-3
ASSQDRGSEQY
>TRBD1|TRBV5-6
ASSTYGQGARGAF